The clone carrying this T cell receptor beta chain was seen a few times. Antigen unknown. This sample was included in a study of cytomegalovirus exposure and HLA in healthy donors. 13 Jbeta primers and 60 Vbeta primers were used for the PCR. The method was immunoSEQ multiplex PCR; TCRdb's version includes in-frame clones alone and lacks a portion of them. Of about 170,000 clones listed, less than 80% are singletons. Study-wide findings and caveats: The study labeled 150 to 200 TCR beta chains cytomegalovirus-associated.

Trimming shortened V by 0 bases and J by 4 bases, and 19 bases separated the two germline ends. From germline, CDR1 is LGHNA and CDR2 YNFKEQ. The CDR3 loop spans 17 amino acids. Sequenced: PBMCs. The receptor comes from a female donor in good health and CMV-seronegative. V usage is TRBV4-2 and J usage is TRBJ2-7; D is ambiguous. CDR3: CASSQEATTIPHYEQYF. The CDR3 DNA sequence: TGTGCCAGCAGCCAAGAAGCCACTACCATCCCGCATTACGAGCAGTACTTC.